The present T cell receptor beta chain was sequenced within a study of blood T cell repertoires in COVID-19. Study information: COVID-19 samples, acute and convalescent, were from the United States, Italy and Spain. The analysed material was cDNA or gDNA that came from T cells, B-cell-depleted T cells, or PBMCs.

In the authors' workflow: Counts of nucleated cells, estimated from reference gene primer amplification, were obtained. Produced via immunoSEQ multiplex PCR; TCRdb's table is partial and in-frame only. The V and J calls and clone size are taken from that table; D and trimming were inferred from the DNA. This sample yields more than 150,000 clones, of which roughly nine tenths are seen a single time; roughly 20% belongs to the top ten. Germline V gene lookup returns CDR1 SGHRS and CDR2 YFSETQ. V was clipped by 0 bases and J by 0 bases; unmatched bases: 3. The CDR3 covers 17 residues. The material sequenced was peripheral blood. The chain joins TRBV5-1 to TRBJ2-6; 7 bases are a match to TRBD2. The clonotype originates from a man aged 65 to 85 with active or convalescent COVID-19. DNA of the CDR3: TGCGCCAGCAGCTTGGACAGCGGGAACTCTGGGGCCAACGTCCTGACTTTC. It specifies CASSLDSGNSGANVLTF. Complete variable domain (other parts from reference TRBV5-1 and TRBJ2-6): KAGVTQTPRYLIKTRGQQVTLSCSPISGHRSVSWYQQTPGQGLQFLFEYFSETQRNKGNFPGRFSGRQFSNSRSEMNVSTLELGDSALYLCASSLDSGNSGANVLTFGAGSRLTVL.